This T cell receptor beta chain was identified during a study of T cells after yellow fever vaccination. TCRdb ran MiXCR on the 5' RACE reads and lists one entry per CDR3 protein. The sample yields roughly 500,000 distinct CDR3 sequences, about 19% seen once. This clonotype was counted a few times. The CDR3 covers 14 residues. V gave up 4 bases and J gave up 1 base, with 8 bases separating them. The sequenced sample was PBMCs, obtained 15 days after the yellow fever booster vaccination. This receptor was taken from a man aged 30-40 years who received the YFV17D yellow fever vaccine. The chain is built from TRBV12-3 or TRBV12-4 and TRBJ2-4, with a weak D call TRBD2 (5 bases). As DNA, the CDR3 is TGTGCCAGCAGTTCTTTAGCGGCCAAAAACATTCAGTACTTC. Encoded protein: CASSSLAAKNIQYF.